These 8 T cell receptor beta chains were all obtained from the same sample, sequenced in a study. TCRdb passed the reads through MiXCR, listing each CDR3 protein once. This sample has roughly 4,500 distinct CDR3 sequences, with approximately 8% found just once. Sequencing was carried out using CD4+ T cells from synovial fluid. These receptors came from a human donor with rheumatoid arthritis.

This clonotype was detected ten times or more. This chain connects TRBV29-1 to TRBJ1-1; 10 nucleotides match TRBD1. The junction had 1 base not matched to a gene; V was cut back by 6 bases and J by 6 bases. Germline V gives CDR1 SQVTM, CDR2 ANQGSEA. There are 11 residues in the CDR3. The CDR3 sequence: CSVDRGAEAFF. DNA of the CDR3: TGCAGCGTGGACAGGGGGGCTGAAGCTTTCTTT.

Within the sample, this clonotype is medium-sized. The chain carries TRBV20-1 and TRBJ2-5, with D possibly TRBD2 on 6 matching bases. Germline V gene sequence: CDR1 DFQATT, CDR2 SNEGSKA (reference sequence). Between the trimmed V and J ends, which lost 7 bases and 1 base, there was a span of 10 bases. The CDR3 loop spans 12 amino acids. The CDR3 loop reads CSVAGLQETQYF. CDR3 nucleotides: TGCAGTGTTGCGGGACTCCAAGAGACCCAGTACTTC.

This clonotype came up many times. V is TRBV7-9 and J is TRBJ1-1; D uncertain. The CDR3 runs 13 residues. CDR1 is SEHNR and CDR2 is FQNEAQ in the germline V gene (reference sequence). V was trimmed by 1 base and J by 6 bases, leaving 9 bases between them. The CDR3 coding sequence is TGTGCCAGCAGCTTAGTGGGTGTGGCTGAAGCTTTCTTT. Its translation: CASSLVGVAEAFF.

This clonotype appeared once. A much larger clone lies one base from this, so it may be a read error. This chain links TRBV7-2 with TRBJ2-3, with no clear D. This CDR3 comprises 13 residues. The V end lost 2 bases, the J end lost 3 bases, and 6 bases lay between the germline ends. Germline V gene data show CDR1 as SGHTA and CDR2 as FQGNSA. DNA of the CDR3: TGTGCCAGCAGCTTATGTCTGACAGATACGCAGTATTTT. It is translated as CASSLCLTDTQYF.

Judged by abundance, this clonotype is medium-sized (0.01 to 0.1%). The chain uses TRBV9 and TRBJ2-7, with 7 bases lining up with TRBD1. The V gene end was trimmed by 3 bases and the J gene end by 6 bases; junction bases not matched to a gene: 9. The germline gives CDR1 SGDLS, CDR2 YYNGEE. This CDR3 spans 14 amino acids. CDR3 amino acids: CASSEGAVGSEQYF. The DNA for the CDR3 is TGTGCCAGCAGCGAGGGGGCGGTGGGCTCCGAGCAGTACTTC.

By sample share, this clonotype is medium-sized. CDR3 nucleotides: TGTGCCAGCAATCGGGATCCTCTCACCGGGGAGCTGTTTTTT. Amino acid sequence: CASNRDPLTGELFF. This chain uses TRBV6-1 with TRBJ2-2, with D possibly TRBD2 on 5 matching bases. This CDR3 contains 14 residues. Germline-derived CDR1 and CDR2 are MNHNS and SASEGT. V was clipped by 7 bases and J by 4 bases, with 13 bases between them.

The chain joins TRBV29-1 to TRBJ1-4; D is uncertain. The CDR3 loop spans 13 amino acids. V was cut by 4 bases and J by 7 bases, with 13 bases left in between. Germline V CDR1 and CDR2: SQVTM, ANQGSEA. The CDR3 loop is CSVGGKNTEKLFF. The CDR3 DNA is TGCAGCGTTGGAGGGAAGAACACTGAAAAACTGTTTTTT.

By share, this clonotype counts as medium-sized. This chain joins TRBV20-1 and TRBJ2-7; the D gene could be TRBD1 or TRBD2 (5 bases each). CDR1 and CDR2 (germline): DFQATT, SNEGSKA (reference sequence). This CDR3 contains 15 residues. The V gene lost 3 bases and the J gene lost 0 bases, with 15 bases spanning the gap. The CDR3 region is CSARDGTALSYEQYF. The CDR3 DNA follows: TGCAGTGCTAGGGACGGGACCGCACTCTCCTACGAGCAGTACTTC.